This entry describes one T cell receptor beta chain. Its antigen remains unidentified. The data derive from a study of identical twins. The CDR3 spans 12 residues. V was trimmed by 5 bases and J by 8 bases, leaving 12 bases between them. Germline V CDR1 and CDR2: SQVTM, ANQGSEA. Unique molecular identifiers were present on the cDNA, which also gained a universal primer site by template switching. Using its own MiXCR run on the 5' RACE reads, TCRdb lists one record per CDR3 protein. This table has approximately 300,000 distinct CDR3 sequences, roughly 9.8% appearing once. Findings and limits, study-wide: Whereas memory repertoires showed no such difference, abundant cord blood beta clonotypes carried fewer insertions.

These same data were also listed under a study on yellow fever vaccine responses in identical twins.

The V gene is TRBV29-1, the J gene TRBJ2-2, with D maybe TRBD1 (6 bases). Sequenced sample: CD8+ T cells sorted from blood. The source is a woman under 30 in good health. CDR3 in amino acids: CSVRTGSGELFF. In nucleotides, the CDR3 is TGCAGCGTTCGTACAGGGTCTGGGGAGCTGTTTTTT.